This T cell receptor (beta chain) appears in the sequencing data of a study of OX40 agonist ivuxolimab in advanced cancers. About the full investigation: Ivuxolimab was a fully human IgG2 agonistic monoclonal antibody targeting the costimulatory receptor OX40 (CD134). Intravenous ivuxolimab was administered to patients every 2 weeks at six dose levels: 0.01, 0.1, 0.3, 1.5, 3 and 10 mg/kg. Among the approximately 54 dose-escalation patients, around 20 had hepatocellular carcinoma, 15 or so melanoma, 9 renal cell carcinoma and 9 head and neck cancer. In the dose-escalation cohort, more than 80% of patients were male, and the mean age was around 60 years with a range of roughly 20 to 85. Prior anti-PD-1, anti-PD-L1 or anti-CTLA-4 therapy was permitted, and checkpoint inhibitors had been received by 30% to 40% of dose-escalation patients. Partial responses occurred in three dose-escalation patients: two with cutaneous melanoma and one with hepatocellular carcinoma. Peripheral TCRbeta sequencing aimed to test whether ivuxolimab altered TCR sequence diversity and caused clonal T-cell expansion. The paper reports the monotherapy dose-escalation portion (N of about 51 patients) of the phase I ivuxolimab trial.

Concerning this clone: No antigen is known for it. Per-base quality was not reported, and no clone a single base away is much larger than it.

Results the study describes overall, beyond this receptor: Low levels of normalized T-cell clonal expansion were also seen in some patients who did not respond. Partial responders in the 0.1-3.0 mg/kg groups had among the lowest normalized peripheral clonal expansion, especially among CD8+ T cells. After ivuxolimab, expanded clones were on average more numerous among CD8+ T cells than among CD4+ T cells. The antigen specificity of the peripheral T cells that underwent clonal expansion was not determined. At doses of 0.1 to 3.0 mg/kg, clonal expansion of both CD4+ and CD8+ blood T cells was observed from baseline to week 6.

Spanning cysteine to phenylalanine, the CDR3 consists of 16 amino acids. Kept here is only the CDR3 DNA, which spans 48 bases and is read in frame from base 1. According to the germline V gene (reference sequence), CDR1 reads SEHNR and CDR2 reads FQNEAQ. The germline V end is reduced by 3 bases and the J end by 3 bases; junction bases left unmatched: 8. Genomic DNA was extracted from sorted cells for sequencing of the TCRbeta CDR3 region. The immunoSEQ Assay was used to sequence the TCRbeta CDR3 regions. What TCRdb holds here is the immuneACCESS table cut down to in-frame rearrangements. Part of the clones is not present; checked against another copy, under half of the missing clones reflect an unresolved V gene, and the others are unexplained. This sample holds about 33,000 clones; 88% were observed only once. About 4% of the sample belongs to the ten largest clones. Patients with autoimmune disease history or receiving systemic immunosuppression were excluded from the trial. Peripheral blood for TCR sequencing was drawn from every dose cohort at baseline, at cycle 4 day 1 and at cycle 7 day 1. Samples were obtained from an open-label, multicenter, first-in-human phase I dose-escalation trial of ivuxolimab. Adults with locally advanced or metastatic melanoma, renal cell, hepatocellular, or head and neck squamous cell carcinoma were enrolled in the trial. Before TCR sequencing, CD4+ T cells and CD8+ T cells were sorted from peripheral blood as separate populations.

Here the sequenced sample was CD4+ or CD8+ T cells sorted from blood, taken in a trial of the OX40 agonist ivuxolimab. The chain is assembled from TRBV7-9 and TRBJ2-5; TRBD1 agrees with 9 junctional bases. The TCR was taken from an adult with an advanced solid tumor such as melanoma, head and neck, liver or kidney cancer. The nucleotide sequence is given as TGTGCCAGCAGCTTGTTTGGGACAGGGTTGAAAGAGACCCAGTACTTC. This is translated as CASSLFGTGLKETQYF.